The rows below give T cell receptor beta chains drawn from one sample of a study of T cells in Graves' hyperthyroidism and ophthalmopathy. Each CDR3 protein is one row after TCRdb ran MiXCR on the multiplex PCR reads. The sample consists of about 840,000 distinct CDR3 sequences, roughly 40% of them appearing once. Specimen: blood. These receptor sequences come from a man between 18 and 29 years old with Graves' hyperthyroidism. Each CDR3 is given with its conserved first and last residue. D genes are given only for firm matches. Only part of the rows carry a size: once, few, many, or a class if the clone is expanded.

cdr3_aa cdr3_nt d_call j_call clone_size v_call
CASSQGRTEQYF TGCGCCAGCAGCCAAGGCAGGACGGAGCAGTACTTC . TRBJ2-7 . TRBV4-1
CSLAESYEQYF TGCAGTCTAGCAGAATCCTACGAGCAGTACTTC . TRBJ2-7 few TRBV29-1
CASSQGVREQYF TGCGCCAGCAGCCAGGGGGTCCGCGAGCAGTACTTC . TRBJ2-7 many TRBV4-1
CASSQEGQSSYEQYF TGCGCCAGCAGCCAAGAAGGTCAGAGCTCCTACGAGCAGTACTTC . TRBJ2-7 few TRBV4-1
CSAIQPPYEQYF TGCAGTGCTATCCAGCCCCCCTACGAGCAGTACTTC . TRBJ2-7 . TRBV20-1
CASSAGGTQETQYF TGTGCCAGCAGTGCTGGAGGCACCCAAGAGACCCAGTACTTC . TRBJ2-5 many TRBV12-3/TRBV12-4
CAGSLEPEAPLHF TGTGCCGGCAGCTTGGAACCAGAGGCACCCCTCCACTTT . TRBJ1-6 . TRBV25-1
CAGSVEGGRETQYF TGTGCCGGCAGCGTAGAGGGGGGCCGGGAGACCCAGTACTTC . TRBJ2-5 . TRBV9
CASLPGQGNYEQYF TGTGCCTCGTTACCGGGACAGGGTAACTACGAGCAGTACTTC TRBD1 TRBJ2-7 many TRBV10-3
CSVDKPDRNYGYTF TGCAGCGTTGATAAGCCTGACAGGAACTATGGCTACACCTTC . TRBJ1-2 many TRBV29-1
CASSPLAGPNYEQYF TGTGCCAGCAGCCCATTAGCGGGGCCTAACTACGAGCAGTACTTC TRBD2 TRBJ2-7 few TRBV7-9
CASRPAPTGTGYTF TGCGCCAGCAGACCAGCCCCGACAGGGACTGGCTACACCTTC TRBD1 TRBJ1-2 few TRBV5-1
CASSSPQGMETQYF TGTGCCAGCAGCTCCCCGCAGGGGATGGAGACCCAGTACTTC . TRBJ2-5 many TRBV7-6
CASRSDSMGETQYF TGTGCCAGCAGATCGGACTCAATGGGAGAGACCCAGTACTTC . TRBJ2-5 . TRBV12-3/TRBV12-4
CASSQKRGPDPISYEQYF TGTGCCAGCAGCCAAAAGAGAGGCCCCGATCCAATCTCCTACGAGCAGTACTTC . TRBJ2-7 . TRBV14
CASSGTGVQETQYF TGTGCCAGCAGCGGGACAGGGGTGCAAGAGACCCAGTACTTC TRBD1 TRBJ2-5 . TRBV2
CASSSPTGRETGELFF TGTGCCAGCAGCTCGCCGACAGGGCGTGAGACCGGGGAGCTGTTTTTT TRBD1 TRBJ2-2 . TRBV11-2
CATGRNTGAFF TGTGCCACCGGGAGGAACACTGGAGCTTTCTTT . TRBJ1-1 . TRBV6-5
CASRLTLSYEQYF TGTGCCAGCCGCCTTACCCTCTCCTACGAGCAGTACTTC . TRBJ2-7 . TRBV10-3
CASSPGSSNYGYTF TGTGCCAGCTCACCGGGCAGTAGTAACTATGGCTACACCTTC . TRBJ1-2 . TRBV5-4
CASSLPKGGTDNSPLHF TGCGCCAGCAGCCTCCCCAAAGGGGGGACAGATAATTCACCCCTCCACTTT TRBD1 TRBJ1-6 few TRBV4-1
CASRGSFLSYEQYF TGCGCCAGCAGGGGAAGCTTTCTTAGCTACGAGCAGTACTTC . TRBJ2-7 few TRBV4-1
CASSQGAEQGVQPQHF TGCGCCAGCAGCCAAGGCGCTGAACAGGGGGTACAGCCCCAGCATTTT TRBD1 TRBJ1-5 . TRBV5-8
CASSLWSGGGYEQYF TGTGCCAGCAGCTTATGGTCTGGCGGGGGCTACGAGCAGTACTTC TRBD2 TRBJ2-7 few TRBV7-8
CAISGQSITEAFF TGTGCCATCAGTGGGCAGTCGATCACCGAAGCTTTCTTT . TRBJ1-1 . TRBV10-3
CASSHLAGGQETQYF TGCGCCAGCAGCCACCTAGCGGGGGGTCAAGAGACCCAGTACTTC TRBD2 TRBJ2-5 . TRBV4-1
CASRPGQGKAPLHF TGTGCCAGTAGGCCCGGACAGGGGAAGGCACCCCTCCACTTT TRBD1 TRBJ1-6 many TRBV19
CASSLIGNYEQYF TGTGCCAGCAGCCTAATCGGCAACTACGAGCAGTACTTC . TRBJ2-7 many TRBV7-2
CASSQDVRAGGETQYF TGTGCCAGCAGCCAAGATGTCCGGGCTGGGGGAGAGACCCAGTACTTC . TRBJ2-5 once TRBV2
CASSQAESYGYTF TGCGCCAGCAGCCAAGCTGAGAGTTATGGCTACACCTTC . TRBJ1-2 . TRBV4-1
CASSLWGRTEAFF TGTGCCAGCAGCTTGTGGGGTAGGACTGAAGCTTTCTTT . TRBJ1-1 . TRBV5-6
CSAHWDRGYEQYF TGCAGTGCGCACTGGGACAGGGGGTACGAGCAGTACTTC TRBD1 TRBJ2-7 . TRBV20-1
CASSGGLGTGELFF TGCGCCAGCAGCGGAGGACTGGGGACCGGGGAGCTGTTTTTT . TRBJ2-2 once TRBV5-1
CAISEHSSYNSPLHF TGTGCCATCAGTGAACACAGCTCCTATAATTCACCCCTCCACTTT . TRBJ1-6 once TRBV10-3
CASSIGDRDVQPQHF TGTGCCAGCAGTATAGGGGACAGGGATGTCCAGCCCCAGCATTTT TRBD1 TRBJ1-5 . TRBV25-1
CSVPTGAYGYTF TGCAGCGTTCCTACAGGGGCTTATGGCTACACCTTC TRBD1 TRBJ1-2 once TRBV29-1
CASSQEVGLGEQYF TGTGCCAGCAGCCAAGAAGTTGGGCTTGGGGAGCAGTACTTC . TRBJ2-7 few TRBV14
CASSLETGAGYTF TGTGCCAGCAGCTTGGAGACAGGGGCCGGCTACACCTTC TRBD1 TRBJ1-2 many TRBV7-9
CASSLEGLTEAFF TGTGCCAGCAGTTTGGAGGGACTCACTGAAGCTTTCTTT . TRBJ1-1 . TRBV28
CASSLQGMDGELFF TGTGCCAGCAGCTTACAGGGGATGGACGGGGAGCTGTTTTTT . TRBJ2-2 . TRBV7-9
CASRAGGGNEQYF TGTGCCAGCAGAGCAGGGGGGGGGAACGAGCAGTACTTC . TRBJ2-7 . TRBV10-3
CASSLYGRTEAFF TGTGCCAGCAGCTTATATGGGCGGACTGAAGCTTTCTTT . TRBJ1-1 . TRBV7-2
CAWTTADGYEKLFF TGTGCCTGGACGACAGCTGATGGATATGAAAAACTGTTTTTT . TRBJ1-4 . TRBV30
CASRMAEKLFF TGTGCCAGCAGGATGGCTGAAAAACTGTTTTTT . TRBJ1-4 many TRBV2
CASSVLAGLAEQYF TGTGCCAGCAGTGTACTAGCGGGCCTGGCCGAGCAGTACTTC TRBD2 TRBJ2-7 . TRBV11-3
CASSKGVNQPQHF TGTGCCAGCAGCAAGGGGGTAAATCAGCCCCAGCATTTT . TRBJ1-5 few TRBV7-9
CSASGDQPQYF TGCAGTGCTAGTGGGGATCAGCCCCAGTACTTC . TRBJ2-5 . TRBV20-1
CASSQDLRGLGTEAFF TGTGCCAGCAGCCAAGATCTGCGGGGGCTGGGCACTGAAGCTTTCTTT . TRBJ1-1 . TRBV3-1